A selection of T cell receptor beta chains follows, all from one sample in a study of blood T cell repertoires in COVID-19. The repertoire was sequenced with immunoSEQ multiplex PCR; TCRdb's copy has only in-frame clones and lacks some. The sample lists over 400,000 clones, roughly 89% occurring once. Specimen: peripheral blood. The origin of the receptors is a woman in her fifties or sixties with COVID-19, enrolled during active disease. Each CDR3 is given with its conserved first and last residue. A D gene is named only where the DNA matches it firmly. Some rows have no size entry. The others give once, few or many, or a class for an expanded clone.

j_call: TRBJ2-7; d_call: NA; v_call: TRBV4-1; clone_size: NA; cdr3_nt: TGCGCCAGCAGCCAAGATCTTGGGGGGACAGTCATCTACGAGCAGTACTTC; cdr3_aa: CASSQDLGGTVIYEQYF
j_call: TRBJ2-1; d_call: NA; v_call: TRBV30; clone_size: NA; cdr3_nt: TGTGCCTGGGCCCTCGGACTGTCGGCCAACAATGAGCAGTTCTTC; cdr3_aa: CAWALGLSANNEQFF
j_call: TRBJ2-7; d_call: NA; v_call: TRBV30; clone_size: NA; cdr3_nt: TGTGCCCGCAGAGACAGCTCCTACGAGCAGTACTTC; cdr3_aa: CARRDSSYEQYF
j_call: TRBJ2-7; d_call: NA; v_call: TRBV5-6; clone_size: NA; cdr3_nt: TGTGCCAGCAGCGGGACAACAGACCCTGGCTCCTACGAGCAGTACTTC; cdr3_aa: CASSGTTDPGSYEQYF
j_call: TRBJ1-1; d_call: NA; v_call: TRBV21-1; clone_size: once; cdr3_nt: TGTGCCAGCAACCCCGGGGGGGACACTGAAGCTTTCTTT; cdr3_aa: CASNPGGDTEAFF
j_call: TRBJ1-1; d_call: NA; v_call: TRBV27; clone_size: NA; cdr3_nt: TGTGCCAGCAGTAAGACAGGTGGGAACACTGAAGCTTTCTTT; cdr3_aa: CASSKTGGNTEAFF
j_call: TRBJ1-1; d_call: NA; v_call: TRBV11-2; clone_size: NA; cdr3_nt: TGTGCCAGCAGCTTACGGGGTGACACTGAAGCTTTCTTT; cdr3_aa: CASSLRGDTEAFF
j_call: TRBJ1-2; d_call: TRBD1; v_call: TRBV30; clone_size: NA; cdr3_nt: TGTGCCTCCGAGCCCGGGACAGGGGGGTATGGCTACACCTTC; cdr3_aa: CASEPGTGGYGYTF
j_call: TRBJ1-5; d_call: TRBD1; v_call: TRBV5-4; clone_size: NA; cdr3_nt: TGTGCCAGCAGCTTGGGGGGGACAGGGAATCAGCCCCAGCATTTT; cdr3_aa: CASSLGGTGNQPQHF
j_call: TRBJ2-2; d_call: TRBD1; v_call: TRBV27; clone_size: NA; cdr3_nt: TGTGCCAGCAAGCCCGGGACAGGGAACACCGGGGAGCTGTTTTTT; cdr3_aa: CASKPGTGNTGELFF
j_call: TRBJ1-1; d_call: NA; v_call: TRBV5-4; clone_size: NA; cdr3_nt: TGTGCCAGCAGCTTTGGGGGGGGAGGGAACACTGAAGCTTTCTTT; cdr3_aa: CASSFGGGGNTEAFF
j_call: TRBJ1-6; d_call: NA; v_call: TRBV19; clone_size: once; cdr3_nt: TGTGCCAGTAGTATAACCTTCAGACAGTACTATAATTCACCCCTCCACTTT; cdr3_aa: CASSITFRQYYNSPLHF
j_call: TRBJ1-2; d_call: TRBD1; v_call: TRBV3-1/TRBV3-2; clone_size: NA; cdr3_nt: TGTGCCAGCACCGTTCAGGGGGCGCGTTCTATCTATGGCTACACCTTC; cdr3_aa: CASTVQGARSIYGYTF
j_call: TRBJ1-1; d_call: NA; v_call: TRBV30; clone_size: NA; cdr3_nt: TGTGCCTCCCAAAGCCGGGCTGAAGCTTTCTTT; cdr3_aa: CASQSRAEAFF
j_call: TRBJ2-3; d_call: NA; v_call: TRBV6-5; clone_size: few; cdr3_nt: TGTGCCAGCAGTTTTTCAAATACGCAGTATTTT; cdr3_aa: CASSFSNTQYF
j_call: TRBJ1-2; d_call: NA; v_call: TRBV19; clone_size: NA; cdr3_nt: TGTGCCAGTATAGCGGCCGGGCACCGATCCTATGGCTACACCTTC; cdr3_aa: CASIAAGHRSYGYTF
j_call: TRBJ1-1; d_call: NA; v_call: TRBV30; clone_size: NA; cdr3_nt: TGTGCCTGGAGTGTACCACCGAGGAACACTGAAGCTTTCTTT; cdr3_aa: CAWSVPPRNTEAFF
j_call: TRBJ2-3; d_call: TRBD1; v_call: TRBV7-9; clone_size: NA; cdr3_nt: TGTGCCAGCAGTCAAACGAGGGACAGGGGGTTAGATACGCAGTATTTT; cdr3_aa: CASSQTRDRGLDTQYF
j_call: TRBJ2-5; d_call: NA; v_call: TRBV27; clone_size: NA; cdr3_nt: TGTGCCAGCAGTTTAACCCCAACAGGGACCCAGTACTTC; cdr3_aa: CASSLTPTGTQYF
j_call: TRBJ2-7; d_call: NA; v_call: TRBV5-1; clone_size: NA; cdr3_nt: TGCGCCAGCAGCTTGGCCCTATCGACAGGTGGCGAGCAGTACTTC; cdr3_aa: CASSLALSTGGEQYF
j_call: TRBJ1-1; d_call: TRBD1; v_call: TRBV18; clone_size: few; cdr3_nt: TGTGCCAGCTCACCGTCAGGACAGGGGAACACTGAAGCTTTCTTT; cdr3_aa: CASSPSGQGNTEAFF
j_call: TRBJ2-3; d_call: NA; v_call: TRBV5-1; clone_size: NA; cdr3_nt: TGCGCCAGCAGCTTGGAAGGGGCGACAGATACGCAGTATTTT; cdr3_aa: CASSLEGATDTQYF
j_call: TRBJ1-2; d_call: NA; v_call: TRBV28; clone_size: NA; cdr3_nt: TGTGCCAGCAGCTCGGACTATGGCTACACCTTC; cdr3_aa: CASSSDYGYTF
j_call: TRBJ2-2; d_call: NA; v_call: TRBV6-4; clone_size: few; cdr3_nt: TGTGCCAGCAGCTTGACAGGCCCCCTAACCGGGGAGCTGTTTTTT; cdr3_aa: CASSLTGPLTGELFF
j_call: TRBJ1-2; d_call: NA; v_call: TRBV3-1/TRBV3-2; clone_size: NA; cdr3_nt: TGTGCCAGCAGCAATTCATTATTCCAGGGGGGCTACACCTTC; cdr3_aa: CASSNSLFQGGYTF
j_call: TRBJ2-3; d_call: NA; v_call: TRBV3-1/TRBV3-2; clone_size: NA; cdr3_nt: TGTGCCAGCAGCCCAAAGAGGGACAAAGGGGTTTATGCTACGCAGTATTTT; cdr3_aa: CASSPKRDKGVYATQYF
j_call: TRBJ2-3; d_call: TRBD1; v_call: TRBV28; clone_size: NA; cdr3_nt: TGTGCCAGCAGTTTCGACAGGGAAGCAGATACGCAGTATTTT; cdr3_aa: CASSFDREADTQYF
j_call: TRBJ2-3; d_call: TRBD2; v_call: TRBV9; clone_size: once; cdr3_nt: TGTGCCAGCAGCGTACGGGGGGGAGCTAGCACAGATACGCAGTATTTT; cdr3_aa: CASSVRGGASTDTQYF
j_call: TRBJ2-1; d_call: NA; v_call: TRBV11-1; clone_size: NA; cdr3_nt: TGTGCCAGCAGCTTAGTCCGGGGTGGTGAGCAGTTCTTC; cdr3_aa: CASSLVRGGEQFF
j_call: TRBJ1-2; d_call: NA; v_call: TRBV5-4; clone_size: NA; cdr3_nt: TGTGCCAGCAGCTTGGGGGGGCTGAGCTATGGCTACACCTTC; cdr3_aa: CASSLGGLSYGYTF
j_call: TRBJ1-4; d_call: NA; v_call: TRBV4-2; clone_size: NA; cdr3_nt: TGTGCCAGCAGCCAAGACCCAGGGGCCCCTTGGAAACTGTTTTTT; cdr3_aa: CASSQDPGAPWKLFF